This TCR beta chain was documented in a study of T-cell reconstitution after alpha-beta-depleted transplantation in children. Study-wide points: Where alpha-beta T cells came from about two months after transplant was reportedly several hundred expanded graft clones. At day 60, the high TCRbeta diversity found in some patients originated from recipient T cells and thymic progenitors that had survived. The authors attributed T-cell counts and diversity one year after transplant mostly to newly produced T cells.

A library of TCRbeta sequences, prepared with unique molecular identifiers, was generated. Each CDR3 protein gets one entry after TCRdb re-called the PCR reads with MiXCR. The data show 580,000 or so distinct CDR3 sequences, 20% to 25% seen once. Concerning this clonotype: Its specificity is unknown.

Germline V gives CDR1 DFQATT, CDR2 SNEGSKA (reference sequence). The CDR3 is 16 residues long. V dropped 6 bases and J dropped 2; count of bases not matched to a gene: 11. J is TRBJ2-3 and V is TRBV20-1, with TRBD2 identical over 10 bases. This material consisted of PBMCs, mostly from graft donor cells, taken 360 days after TCRalphabeta/CD19-depleted stem cell transplant. This clonotype was obtained from a boy in the first two years of life who had a stem cell transplant for acute myeloid leukemia, so the T cells may come from the graft donor. This CDR3 reads CSAEWNSGGHTDTQYF. The CDR3 region has the DNA TGCAGTGCAGAATGGAATAGCGGGGGGCACACAGATACGCAGTATTTT.